The clone carrying this TCR beta chain was recorded a few times. This specimen belongs to a study of cytotoxic CD8 clonotypes in ibrutinib-treated CLL. Here immunoSEQ multiplex PCR was the method, and the copy in TCRdb shows in-frame clones only, minus some. This table holds more than 110,000 clones, 65% to 85% found once. The specimen was PBMCs, collected after 36 months of ibrutinib treatment. This receptor was taken from a human donor with chronic lymphocytic leukemia.

In DNA, the CDR3 is TGTGCCAGCAGCTCCAGCATGACAGATACGCAGTATTTT. Encoded protein: CASSSSMTDTQYF. The chain has TRBV5-4 and TRBJ2-3; D is ambiguous. Germline CDR1 and CDR2: SGHNT and YYREEE (reference sequence). Trimming removed 3 bases from V and 3 bases from J, with 8 bases in between. The CDR3 loop spans 13 amino acids. The complete variable domain, with remaining parts taken from reference TRBV5-4 and TRBJ2-3, reads ETGVTQSPTHLIKTRGQQVTLRCSSQSGHNTVSWYQQALGQGPQFIFQYYREEENGRGNFPPRFSGLQFPNYSSELNVNALELDDSALYLCASSSSMTDTQYFGPGTRLTVL.